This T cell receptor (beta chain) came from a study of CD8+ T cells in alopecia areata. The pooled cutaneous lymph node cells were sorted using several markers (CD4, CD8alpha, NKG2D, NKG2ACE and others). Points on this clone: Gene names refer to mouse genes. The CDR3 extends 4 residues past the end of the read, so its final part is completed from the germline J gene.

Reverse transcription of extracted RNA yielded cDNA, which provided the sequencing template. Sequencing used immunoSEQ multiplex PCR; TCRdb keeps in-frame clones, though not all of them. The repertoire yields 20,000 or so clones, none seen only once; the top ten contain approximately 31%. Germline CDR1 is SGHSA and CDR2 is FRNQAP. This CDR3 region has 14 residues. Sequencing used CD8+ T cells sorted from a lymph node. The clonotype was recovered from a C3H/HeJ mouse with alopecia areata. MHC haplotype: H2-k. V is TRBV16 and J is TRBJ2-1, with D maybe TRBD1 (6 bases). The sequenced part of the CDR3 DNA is TGTGCAAGCAGCTTGAGGGGGAGGGGGGCT. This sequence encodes CASSLRGRGA. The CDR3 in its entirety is CASSLRGRGAEQFF.